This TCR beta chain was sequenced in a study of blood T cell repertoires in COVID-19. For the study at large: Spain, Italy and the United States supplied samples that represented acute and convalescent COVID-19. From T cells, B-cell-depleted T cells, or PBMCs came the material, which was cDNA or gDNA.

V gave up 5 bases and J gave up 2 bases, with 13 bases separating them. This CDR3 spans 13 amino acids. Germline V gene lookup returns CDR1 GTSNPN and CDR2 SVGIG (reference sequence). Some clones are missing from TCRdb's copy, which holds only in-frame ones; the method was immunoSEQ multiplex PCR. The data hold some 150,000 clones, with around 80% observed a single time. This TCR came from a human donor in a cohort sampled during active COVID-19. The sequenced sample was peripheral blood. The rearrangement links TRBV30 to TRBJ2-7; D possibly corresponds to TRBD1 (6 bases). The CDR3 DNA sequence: TGTGCCTGGCAGGGGATTGGGACCTACGAGCAGTACTTC. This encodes CAWQGIGTYEQYF.